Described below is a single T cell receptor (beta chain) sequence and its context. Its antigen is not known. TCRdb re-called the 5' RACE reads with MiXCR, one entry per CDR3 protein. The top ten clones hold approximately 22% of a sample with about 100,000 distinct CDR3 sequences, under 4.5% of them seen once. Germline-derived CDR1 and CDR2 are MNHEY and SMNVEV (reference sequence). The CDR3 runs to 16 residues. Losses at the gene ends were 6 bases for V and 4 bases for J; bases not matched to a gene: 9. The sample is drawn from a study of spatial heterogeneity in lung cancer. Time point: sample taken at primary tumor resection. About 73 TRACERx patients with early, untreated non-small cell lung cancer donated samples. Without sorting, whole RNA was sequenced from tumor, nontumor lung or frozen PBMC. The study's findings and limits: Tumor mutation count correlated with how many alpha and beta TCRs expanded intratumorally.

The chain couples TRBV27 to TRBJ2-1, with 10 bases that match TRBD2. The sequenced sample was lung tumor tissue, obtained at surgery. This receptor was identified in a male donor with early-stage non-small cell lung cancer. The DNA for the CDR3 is TGTGCCAGCAGCTCGCTCTTAGCGGGAGGTTACAATGAGCAGTTCTTC. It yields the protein CASSSLLAGGYNEQFF.